This T cell receptor beta chain derives from a study of T-cell memory formation after mild COVID-19. Overall study results and limits: From day 15 to 85, contracting clones were balanced between CD4 and CD8, whereas later expanders leaned toward CD4+. Chiefly within CM and EM were the contracting CD4+ clones; CD8+ ones were within EMRA. A subset of responding clones appeared in pre-infection memory, suggesting cross-reactive memory joined.

The germline V gene has CDR1 SGHNT and CDR2 YENEEA. Trimming removed 0 bases from V and 2 bases from J, with 8 bases in between. The CDR3 extends over 14 amino acids. Constant-segment primers were used for 5'RACE, and the resulting TCR alpha and TCR beta cDNA libraries carried sample barcodes and UMIs. MiXCR, run by TCRdb on the 5' RACE reads, gives a single entry per CDR3 protein. The sample lists about 130,000 distinct CDR3 sequences, about 5.9% occurring once. This clonotype appeared a few times. As yet, its antigen is unknown. The clonotype comes from an adult woman who had mild COVID-19 (a few samples of this study predate the infection). Cell type and time point are not known. Sequencing used PBMCs or a T cell subset sorted from them (not recorded which). The genes are TRBV11-3 and TRBJ2-7; D is ambiguous. The CDR3 sequence: CASSLDGVTYEQYF. CDR3 DNA sequence: TGTGCCAGCAGCTTAGATGGGGTTACCTACGAGCAGTACTTC.